This T cell receptor (beta chain) comes out of a study of post-analysis software for immune sequencing data. Turning to this clonotype: Its antigen is still unknown. This could be a read error, since a much larger clone is one nucleotide away.

Unique molecular identifiers had been added to the TCR beta cDNA libraries. TCRdb re-called the PCR reads through MiXCR, storing one row per CDR3 protein. Of under 200,000 distinct CDR3 sequences listed, roughly 30% are singletons. Overall study findings and caveats: Samples prepared in the same batch strongly co-clustered by F measure. About 5 TRBV segments occurring more often in patients than controls included TRBV5-6, TRBV5-1 and TRBV20-1.

V gave up 5 bases and J gave up 6 bases, with 17 bases separating them. This CDR3 is built from 14 residues. Germline V gene lookup returns CDR1 SGHTA and CDR2 FQGNSA. The gene calls are TRBV7-2 and TRBJ2-7, with a possible D match to TRBD1 (6 bases). Sequenced sample: blood. The receptor was derived from a girl aged 2 to 17 with multiple sclerosis. This CDR3 is CASSPRLGGLEQYF. The CDR3 coding sequence is TGTGCCAGCAGCCCCCGTTTAGGGGGTCTCGAGCAGTACTTC.